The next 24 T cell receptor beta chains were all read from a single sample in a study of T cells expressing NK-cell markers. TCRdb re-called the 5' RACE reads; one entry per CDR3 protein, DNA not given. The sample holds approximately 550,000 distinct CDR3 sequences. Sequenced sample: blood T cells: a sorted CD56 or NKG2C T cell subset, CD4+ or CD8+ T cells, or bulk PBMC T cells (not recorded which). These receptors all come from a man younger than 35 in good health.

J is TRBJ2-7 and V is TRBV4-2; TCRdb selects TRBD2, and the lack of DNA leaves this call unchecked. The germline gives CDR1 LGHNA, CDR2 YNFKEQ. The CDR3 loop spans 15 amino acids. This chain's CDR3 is CASSDRTSAAYEQYF.

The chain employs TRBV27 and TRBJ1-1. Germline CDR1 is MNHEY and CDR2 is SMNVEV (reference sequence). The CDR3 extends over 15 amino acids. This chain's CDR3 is CASSPISGMNTEAFF.

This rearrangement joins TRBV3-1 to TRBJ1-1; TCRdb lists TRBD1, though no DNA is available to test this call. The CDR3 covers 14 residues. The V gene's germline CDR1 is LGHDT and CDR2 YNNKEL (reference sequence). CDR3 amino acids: CASSQVQGSTEAFF.

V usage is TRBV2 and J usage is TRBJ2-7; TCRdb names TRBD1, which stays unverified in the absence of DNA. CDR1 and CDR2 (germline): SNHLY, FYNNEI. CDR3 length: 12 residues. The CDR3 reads CASSGTTVEQYF. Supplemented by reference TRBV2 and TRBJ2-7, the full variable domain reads EPEVTQTPSHQVTQMGQEVILRCVPISNHLYFYWYRQILGQKVEFLVSFYNNEISEKSEIFDDQFSVERPDGSNFTLKIRSTKLEDSAMYFCASSGTTVEQYFGPGTRLTVT.

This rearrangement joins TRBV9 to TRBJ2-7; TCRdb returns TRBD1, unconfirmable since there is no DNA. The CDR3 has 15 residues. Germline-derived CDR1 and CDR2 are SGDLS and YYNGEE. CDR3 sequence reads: CASSVREEGAGEQYF. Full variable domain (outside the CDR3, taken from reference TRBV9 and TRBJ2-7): DSGVTQTPKHLITATGQRVTLRCSPRSGDLSVYWYQQSLDQGLQFLIQYYNGEERAKGNILERFSAQQFPDLHSELNLSSLELGDSALYFCASSVREEGAGEQYFGPGTRLTVT.

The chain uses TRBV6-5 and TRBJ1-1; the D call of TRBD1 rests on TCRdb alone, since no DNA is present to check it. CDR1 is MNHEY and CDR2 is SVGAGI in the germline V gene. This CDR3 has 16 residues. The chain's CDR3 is CASSSSRGWENTEAFF.

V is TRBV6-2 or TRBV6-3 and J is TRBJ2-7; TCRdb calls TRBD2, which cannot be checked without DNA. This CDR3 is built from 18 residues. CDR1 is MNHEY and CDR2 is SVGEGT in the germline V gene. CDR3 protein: CASSPDRLALAGSYEQYF.

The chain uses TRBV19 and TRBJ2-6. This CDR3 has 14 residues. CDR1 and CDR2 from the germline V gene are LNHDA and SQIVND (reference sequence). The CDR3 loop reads CASMFVSGANVLTF.

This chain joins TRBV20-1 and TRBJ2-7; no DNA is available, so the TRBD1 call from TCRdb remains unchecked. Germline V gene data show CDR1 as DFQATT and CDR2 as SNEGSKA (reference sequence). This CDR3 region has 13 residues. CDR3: CSARDGGNGGVYF.

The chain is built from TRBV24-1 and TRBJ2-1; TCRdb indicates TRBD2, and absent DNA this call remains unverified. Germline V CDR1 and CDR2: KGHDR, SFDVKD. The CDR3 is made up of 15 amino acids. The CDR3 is CATSGLGLADNEQFF.

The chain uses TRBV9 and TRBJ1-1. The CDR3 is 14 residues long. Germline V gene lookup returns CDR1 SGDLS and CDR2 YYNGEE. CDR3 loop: CASSVAGEDTEAFF.

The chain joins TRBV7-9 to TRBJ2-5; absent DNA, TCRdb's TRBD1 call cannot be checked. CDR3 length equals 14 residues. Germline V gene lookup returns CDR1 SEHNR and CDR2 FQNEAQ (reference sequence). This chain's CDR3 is CASSPSDRRAFQYF.

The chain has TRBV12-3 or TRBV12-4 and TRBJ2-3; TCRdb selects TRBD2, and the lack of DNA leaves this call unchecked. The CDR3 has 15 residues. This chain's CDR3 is CASSFGRARADTQYF.

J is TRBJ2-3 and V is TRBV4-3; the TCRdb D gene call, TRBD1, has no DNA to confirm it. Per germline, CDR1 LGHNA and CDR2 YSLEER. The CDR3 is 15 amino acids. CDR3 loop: CASSQGSQGSDTQYF.

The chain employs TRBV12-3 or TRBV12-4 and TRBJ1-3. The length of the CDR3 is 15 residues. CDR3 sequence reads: CASRGDGRPGNTIYF.

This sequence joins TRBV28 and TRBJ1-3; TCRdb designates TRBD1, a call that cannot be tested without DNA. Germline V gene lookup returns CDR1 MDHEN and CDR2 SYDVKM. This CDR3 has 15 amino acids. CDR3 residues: CASSTIGGTGNTIYF.

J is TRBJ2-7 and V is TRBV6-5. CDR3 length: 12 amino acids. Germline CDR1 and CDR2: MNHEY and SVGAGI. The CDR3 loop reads CASSYSGAWQYF.

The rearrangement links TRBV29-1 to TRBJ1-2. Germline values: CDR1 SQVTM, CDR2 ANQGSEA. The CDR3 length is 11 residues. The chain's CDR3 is CSVLWDYGYTF.

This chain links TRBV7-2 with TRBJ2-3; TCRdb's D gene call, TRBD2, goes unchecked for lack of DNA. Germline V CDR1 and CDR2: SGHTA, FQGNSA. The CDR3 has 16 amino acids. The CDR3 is CASSLGWGRRGDTQYF.

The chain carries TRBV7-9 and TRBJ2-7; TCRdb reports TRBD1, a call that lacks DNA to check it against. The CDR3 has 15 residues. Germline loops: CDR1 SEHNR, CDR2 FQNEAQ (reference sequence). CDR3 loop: CASSLIGTGAYEQYF. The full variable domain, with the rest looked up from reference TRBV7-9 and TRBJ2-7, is DTGVSQNPRHKITKRGQNVTFRCDPISEHNRLYWYRQTLGQGPEFLTYFQNEAQLEKSRLLSDRFSAERPKGSFSTLEIQRTEQGDSAMYLCASSLIGTGAYEQYFGPGTRLTVT.

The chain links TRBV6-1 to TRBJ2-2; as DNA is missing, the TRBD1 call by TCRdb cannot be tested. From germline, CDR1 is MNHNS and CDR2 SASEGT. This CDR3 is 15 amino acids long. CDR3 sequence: CASSAVPGDTGELFF.

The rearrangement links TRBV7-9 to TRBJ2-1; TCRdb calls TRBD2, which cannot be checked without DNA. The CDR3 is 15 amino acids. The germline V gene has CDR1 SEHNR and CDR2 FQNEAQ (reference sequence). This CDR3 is CASSLGASLNNEQFF.

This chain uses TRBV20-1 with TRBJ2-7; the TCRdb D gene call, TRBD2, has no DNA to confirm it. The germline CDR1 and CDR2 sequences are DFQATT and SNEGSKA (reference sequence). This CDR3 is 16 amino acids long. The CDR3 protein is CSARSPRLAGGDEQYF.

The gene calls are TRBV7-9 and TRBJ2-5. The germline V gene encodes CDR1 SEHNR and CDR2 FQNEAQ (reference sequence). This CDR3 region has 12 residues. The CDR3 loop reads CASSGKKETQYF.